The rows below give T cell receptor beta chains drawn from one sample of a study of CD8 T cells in Susac syndrome. TCRdb itself ran the immunoSEQ multiplex PCR reads through MiXCR, one entry per CDR3 protein. Here the sample spans under 350,000 distinct CDR3 sequences, roughly 94% being singletons. Sequencing was performed on CD4+ T cells from PBMCs. The receptors were sampled from a human donor with multiple sclerosis. Each CDR3 is given with its conserved first and last residue. The order of the fields is J gene, V gene, clone size, D gene, CDR3 protein, CDR3 DNA. D genes are given only for firm matches. For some rows the clone size is stated as once, few or many, or as a class when expanded; others skip it.

TRBJ1-2 | TRBV12-3/TRBV12-4 | . | TRBD1 | CASTGTAYNYGYTF | TGTGCCAGCACCGGGACAGCCTATAACTATGGCTACACCTTC
TRBJ2-2 | TRBV11-2 | . | . | CASSFPPTLSRELFF | TGTGCCAGCAGCTTCCCCCCGACTCTCTCTCGGGAGCTGTTTTTT
TRBJ2-7 | TRBV29-1 | . | . | CSVEGETGGKQYF | TGCAGCGTTGAAGGGGAGACAGGAGGGAAGCAGTACTTC
TRBJ2-2 | TRBV29-1 | once | . | CSVEDLRTGPNTGELFF | TGCAGCGTTGAAGATCTTAGAACAGGGCCGAACACCGGGGAGCTGTTTTTT
TRBJ2-5 | TRBV28 | . | . | CASSPAYGGSVKTQYF | TGTGCCAGCAGTCCAGCTTATGGGGGATCGGTAAAGACCCAGTACTTC
TRBJ1-1 | TRBV29-1 | . | . | CSVDLGRNTEAFF | TGCAGCGTTGATCTGGGGAGGAACACTGAAGCTTTCTTT
TRBJ2-7 | TRBV7-2 | . | . | CASSRPGTAYEQYF | TGTGCCAGCAGCCGGCCCGGGACTGCCTACGAGCAGTACTTC
TRBJ2-7 | TRBV11-2 | . | . | CASSLAPGGQYF | TGTGCCAGCAGCTTAGCCCCCGGAGGGCAGTACTTC
TRBJ1-3 | TRBV5-6 | . | TRBD1 | CASSFFPVTGESIYF | TGTGCCAGCAGCTTTTTCCCGGTAACAGGGGAGTCCATATATTTT
TRBJ2-3 | TRBV20-1 | . | . | CSAQHGDTDTQYF | TGCAGTGCCCAACACGGGGACACAGATACGCAGTATTTT
TRBJ2-1 | TRBV5-6 | . | TRBD1 | CASTGQGAFVRQFF | TGTGCCAGCACGGGACAGGGGGCGTTTGTAAGGCAGTTCTTC
TRBJ2-7 | TRBV18 | . | TRBD1 | CASSPPTYGTGHLEQYF | TGTGCCAGCTCACCACCGACCTACGGGACAGGGCATCTCGAGCAGTACTTC
TRBJ1-2 | TRBV30 | . | TRBD1 | CAWRGTGGHGYTF | TGTGCCTGGAGAGGGACAGGAGGCCATGGCTACACCTTC
TRBJ2-3 | TRBV28 | . | . | CASSSTTGTADTQYF | TGTGCCAGCAGTTCCACCACAGGGACCGCAGATACGCAGTATTTT
TRBJ2-1 | TRBV7-9 | . | TRBD1 | CASSGTGRTYNEQFF | TGTGCCAGCAGCGGGACAGGGCGCACCTACAATGAGCAGTTCTTC
TRBJ1-3 | TRBV18 | . | TRBD1 | CASSPGTGAGNTIYF | TGTGCCAGCTCACCAGGGACAGGGGCTGGAAACACCATATATTTT
TRBJ1-2 | TRBV18 | . | TRBD1 | CASSPGQGDLGGYTF | TGTGCCAGCTCACCAGGGCAGGGGGATTTAGGAGGCTACACCTTC
TRBJ1-5 | TRBV10-3 | . | . | CAISESGGGRGNQPQHF | TGTGCCATCAGTGAGTCAGGAGGAGGAAGGGGAAATCAGCCCCAGCATTTT
TRBJ1-5 | TRBV18 | few | . | CASSPDNQPQHF | TGTGCCAGCTCACCAGACAACCAGCCCCAGCATTTT
TRBJ2-5 | TRBV4-2 | . | TRBD1 | CASSQATGRTGGAGRQETQYF | TGTGCCAGCAGCCAAGCCACCGGCCGGACAGGGGGAGCAGGGAGGCAAGAGACCCAGTACTTC
TRBJ2-7 | TRBV2 | few | . | CASKDGSATYEQYF | TGTGCCAGCAAGGACGGGAGTGCCACCTACGAGCAGTACTTC
TRBJ2-7 | TRBV7-8 | . | TRBD2 | CASSIRTSGSYEQYF | TGTGCCAGCAGCATTCGGACTAGCGGGAGTTACGAGCAGTACTTC
TRBJ2-2 | TRBV7-6 | . | TRBD1 | CASSSYETGGAGGELFF | TGTGCCAGCAGCTCTTACGAGACAGGGGGCGCGGGCGGGGAGCTGTTTTTT
TRBJ2-3 | TRBV2 | . | . | CARGGLGRLDTQYF | TGTGCCAGAGGAGGCCTCGGACGTTTGGATACGCAGTATTTT
TRBJ1-5 | TRBV20-1 | . | TRBD1 | CSASSPQGAMVQPQHF | TGCAGTGCTAGTTCCCCACAGGGGGCGATGGTTCAGCCCCAGCATTTT
TRBJ1-2 | TRBV7-9 | . | TRBD1 | CASSFEQGHGYTF | TGTGCCAGCAGCTTCGAACAGGGGCACGGCTACACCTTC
TRBJ2-3 | TRBV11-3 | few | TRBD2 | CASSLGLAASTDTQYF | TGTGCCAGCAGCTTAGGACTAGCGGCAAGCACAGATACGCAGTATTTT
TRBJ1-1 | TRBV11-2 | . | . | CASSPSTAWRTEAFF | TGTGCCAGCAGCCCAAGCACAGCTTGGCGCACTGAAGCTTTCTTT
TRBJ1-2 | TRBV5-4 | . | . | CASSFSQSNYGYTF | TGTGCCAGCAGCTTCTCCCAGTCTAACTATGGCTACACCTTC
TRBJ2-2 | TRBV5-4 | . | . | CASSFHGELFF | TGTGCCAGCAGCTTTCACGGGGAGCTGTTTTTT
TRBJ2-3 | TRBV29-1 | . | TRBD1 | CSVLTGEISYF | TGCAGCGTCCTAACAGGGGAGATCTCCTATTTT
TRBJ2-1 | TRBV20-1 | . | TRBD2 | CSGGGSGNNEQFF | TGCAGTGGCGGGGGAAGTGGGAACAATGAGCAGTTCTTC